The 28 T cell receptor beta chains below all came from one sample that was sequenced in a study of cytomegalovirus exposure and HLA in healthy donors. The PCR made use of 60 Vbeta and 13 Jbeta primers. The protocol was immunoSEQ multiplex PCR, while the TCRdb copy is restricted to in-frame clones and leaves out a portion. This table holds about 170,000 clones, roughly 67% found once. Material for sequencing was PBMCs. Receptors originate from a woman aged 18-30 years in good health and CMV-seropositive.

The J gene is TRBJ1-5, the V gene TRBV6-6; 7 nucleotides line up with TRBD1. Losses at the gene ends were 5 bases for V and 3 bases for J; bases not matched to a gene: 4. The germline V gene encodes CDR1 MNHNY and CDR2 SVGAGI (reference sequence). This CDR3 spans 14 amino acids. CDR3 sequence: CASSDGQANQPQHF. The CDR3 DNA reads as TGTGCCAGCAGTGACGGACAGGCCAATCAGCCCCAGCATTTT.

The chain combines TRBV9 with TRBJ1-6; D is unclear. In germline, CDR1 is SGDLS, CDR2 YYNGEE. V was trimmed by 2 bases and J by 10 bases, leaving 13 bases between them. The CDR3 spans 14 residues. Written as DNA, the CDR3 is TGTGCCAGCAGCGTGTCCGACCAGCGGTCACCCCTCCACTTT. Translating gives CASSVSDQRSPLHF.

The V call is TRBV6-1, the J call TRBJ1-3; D uncertain. The ends were cut back, 5 bases at V and 5 bases at J, with 10 bases in the middle. The V gene's germline CDR1 is MNHNS and CDR2 SASEGT. The CDR3 totals 13 residues. In DNA, the CDR3 is TGTGCCAGCAGTCAGGCGTTCCGAAACACCATATATTTT. Protein: CASSQAFRNTIYF.

The chain couples TRBV7-2 to TRBJ1-6; D not resolved. The germline V gene has CDR1 SGHTA and CDR2 FQGNSA. Deletions cut 1 base from V and 7 bases from J, with 8 bases between. The CDR3 is 14 residues long. In DNA form, the CDR3 reads TGTGCCAGCAGCTTAGGAAACGCGAATTCACCCCTCCACTTT. Its protein is CASSLGNANSPLHF.

There are a few counts of this clone. The chain has TRBV29-1 and TRBJ1-4; possible D gene TRBD1, 5 bases. This CDR3 region has 12 residues. Germline CDR1 SQVTM, CDR2 ANQGSEA. V shed 4 bases and J shed 12 bases, with 15 bases lying between them. DNA for the CDR3: TGCAGCGTTGTAGGGTTGAAAGGGGAACTGTTTTTT. This sequence encodes CSVVGLKGELFF.

The CDR3, as DNA: TGTGCCTCTTCCCCTACTAGCGGGCCATACAATGAGCAGTTCTTC. It yields the protein CASSPTSGPYNEQFF. This chain connects TRBV19 to TRBJ2-1, with TRBD2 matching over 9 bases. The trim removed 11 bases at V and 4 bases at J, leaving 12 bases unmatched. Germline CDR1 and CDR2: LNHDA and SQIVND (reference sequence). The CDR3 runs 15 residues.

The chain employs TRBV7-3 and TRBJ1-1; D is perhaps TRBD1 (6 bases). V lost 2 bases, J lost 4 bases, and 14 bases lay in between. Per germline, CDR1 SGHTA and CDR2 FQGTGA. The CDR3 consists of 15 residues. The CDR3 DNA sequence: TGTGCCAGCAGCTTAGGGGGAGGGGGAGTCACTGAAGCTTTCTTT. This translates into CASSLGGGGVTEAFF.

The chain carries TRBV4-3 and TRBJ2-4; D remains unclear. Trimming pared 0 bases from V and 0 bases from J, leaving 12 bases between. CDR1 is LGHNA, CDR2 YSLEER, per germline. This CDR3 has 17 amino acids. CDR3 sequence: CASSQDAVFRAKNIQYF. DNA for the CDR3: TGCGCCAGCAGCCAAGACGCAGTTTTCCGAGCCAAAAACATTCAGTACTTC.

The chain employs TRBV28 and TRBJ2-5; tentative D call: TRBD1 (6 bases). The germline V gene encodes CDR1 MDHEN and CDR2 SYDVKM. This CDR3 spans 16 amino acids. V lost 8 bases to trimming and J lost 2 bases, with 21 bases between them. The CDR3 is CASPPAPTGRQETQYF. The DNA of the CDR3 is TGTGCCAGCCCACCCGCGCCGACAGGTCGTCAAGAGACCCAGTACTTC.

The sample holds a few counts of this clone. The rearrangement links TRBV5-4 to TRBJ2-7; 7 bases map to TRBD1. The V gene end was trimmed by 0 bases and the J gene end by 5 bases; junction bases not matched to a gene: 8. There are 15 residues in the CDR3. Germline V gives CDR1 SGHNT, CDR2 YYREEE (reference sequence). In DNA, the CDR3 is TGTGCCAGCAGCTTGGGTAGTAGGGGGCTGGACGAGCAGTACTTC. It specifies CASSLGSRGLDEQYF.

As regards this clone: Germline and junction disagree at one end, which may indicate a read error. The chain recombines TRBV7-7 with TRBJ2-2, with TRBD2 matching 13 bases. This CDR3 has 17 amino acids. Germline values: CDR1 SSHAT, CDR2 FNYEAQ (reference sequence). The CDR3 is CASSLGTSGVNTGELFF. CDR3 coding DNA: TGTGCTAGCAGCTTAGGGACTAGCGGGGTGAACACCGGGGAGCTGTTTTTT.

About this clone: The DNA is omitted, as the CDR3 cannot be located on it reliably, and the CDR3 follows TCRdb's listing. This rearrangement joins TRBV21-1 to TRBJ1-1; TRBD1, as called in the table, went unchecked against the DNA. TRBV21-1 is an annotated pseudogene. The CDR3 is 15 amino acids in total, end residues counted. CDR3 in amino acids: CASSKVGQGNTEAFF.

The genes are TRBV5-5 and TRBJ1-6, with 7 bases matching TRBD1. Germline lookup yields CDR1 SGHKS and CDR2 YYEKEE (reference sequence). The CDR3 contains 17 residues. V gave up 4 bases and J gave up 5 bases; unmatched junction bases: 12. CDR3 sequence (DNA): TGTGCCAGCAGCGCATCCCCACAGGGGCTAAATAATTCACCCCTCCACTTT. Amino acids: CASSASPQGLNNSPLHF.

The V call is TRBV12-5, the J call TRBJ1-1; D ambiguous. Germline values: CDR1 LGHNT, CDR2 FRNRAP. This CDR3 spans 13 amino acids. Trimming took off 1 base at V and 3 bases at J, with 6 bases between the two ends. In DNA form, the CDR3 reads TGTGCTAGTGGTTTGGGACTGTACACTGAAGCTTTCTTT. It encodes CASGLGLYTEAFF. The complete variable domain, with remaining parts taken from reference TRBV12-5 and TRBJ1-1, reads DARVTQTPRHKVTEMGQEVTMRCQPILGHNTVFWYRQTMMQGLELLAYFRNRAPLDDSGMPKDRFSAEMPDATLATLKIQPSEPRDSAVYFCASGLGLYTEAFFGQGTRLTVV.

This clone was seen only once. The chain uses TRBV9 and TRBJ1-1; TRBD1 aligns across 10 bases. The CDR3 contains 15 residues. V was clipped by 4 bases and J by 8 bases; unmatched bases: 11. The germline gives CDR1 SGDLS, CDR2 YYNGEE. In DNA, the CDR3 is TGTGCCAGCAGCCCCCAGGGGACAGGGGTAACCGAAGCTTTCTTT. It translates to CASSPQGTGVTEAFF.

J is TRBJ1-5 and V is TRBV11-2, with 10 bases lining up with TRBD1. Germline V CDR1 and CDR2: SGHAT, FQNNGV. The length of the CDR3 is 17 residues. V lost 5 bases to trimming and J lost 0 bases; unmatched junction nucleotides: 7. DNA for the CDR3: TGTGCCAGCAGCGCCAGACAGGGGGCTTATAGCAATCAGCCCCAGCATTTT. This encodes CASSARQGAYSNQPQHF.

V usage is TRBV7-6 and J usage is TRBJ2-7; 7 bases fit TRBD1. The germline gives CDR1 SGHVS, CDR2 FNYEAQ. J lost 2 bases, V lost 4 bases, and 11 bases had no gene match. The CDR3 runs to 16 residues. The CDR3 reads CASSSNGQDRPYEQYF. In DNA form, the CDR3 reads TGTGCCAGCAGCTCAAACGGACAGGACAGGCCCTACGAGCAGTACTTC. Complete variable domain (other parts from reference TRBV7-6 and TRBJ2-7): GAGVSQSPRYKVTKRGQDVALRCDPISGHVSLYWYRQALGQGPEFLTYFNYEAQQDKSGLPNDRFSAERPEGSISTLTIQRTEQRDSAMYRCASSSNGQDRPYEQYFGPGTRLTVT.

To note about this clone: Other DNA variants within this sample encode the same CDR3. The J gene is TRBJ2-2, the V gene TRBV13; 7 bases are shared with TRBD2. CDR1 is PRHDT, CDR2 FYEKMQ, per germline (reference sequence). After removal of 5 bases from V and 6 bases from J, the junction contained 15 bases not matched to a gene. This CDR3 is 17 amino acids long. The CDR3 coding sequence is TGTGCCAGCAGCGCAAGGGTGACGGGGGGAGACGCCGGGGAGCTGTTTTTT. Residues: CASSARVTGGDAGELFF.

The chain uses TRBV9 and TRBJ2-7; D is possibly TRBD1 (5 bases). This CDR3 contains 12 residues. CDR1 and CDR2 (germline): SGDLS, YYNGEE. Deletions cut 3 bases from V and 6 bases from J, with 10 bases between. CDR3 sequence: CASSGPGSEQYF. CDR3 nucleotides: TGTGCCAGCAGCGGCCCAGGGTCCGAGCAGTACTTC.

J is TRBJ1-6 and V is TRBV6-6, with a tentative D call TRBD1 (5 bases). The germline V and J ends were trimmed by 0 bases and 5 bases, with 8 bases remaining between them. Per the germline V gene, CDR1 is MNHNY and CDR2 is SVGAGI (reference sequence). The CDR3 loop spans 15 amino acids. In DNA form, the CDR3 reads TGTGCCAGCAGTTACTCTCAGGGTAATAATTCACCCCTCCACTTT. Its protein product is CASSYSQGNNSPLHF.

This sequence joins TRBV4-3 and TRBJ2-7; the match to TRBD1 covers 10 bases. The germline gives CDR1 LGHNA, CDR2 YSLEER. After removal of 4 bases from V and 5 bases from J, the junction contained 5 bases not matched to a gene. The length of the CDR3 is 14 residues. CDR3 amino acids: CASSPGQGTHEQYF. The CDR3 DNA reads as TGCGCCAGCAGCCCGGGACAGGGGACACACGAGCAGTACTTC.

As DNA, the CDR3 is TGTGCCAGCAGCCCGACAGGGAACTATGGCTACACCTTC. Translating gives CASSPTGNYGYTF. The chain has TRBV5-6 and TRBJ1-2; 7 positions match TRBD1. V trimming: 4 bases; J trimming: 2 bases; junction bases outside the gene matches: 2. CDR3 length: 13 residues. CDR1 and CDR2 (germline): SGHDT, YYEEEE. Full variable domain (rest looked up from reference TRBV5-6 and TRBJ1-2): DAGVTQSPTHLIKTRGQQVTLRCSPKSGHDTVSWYQQALGQGPQFIFQYYEEEERQRGNFPDRFSGHQFPNYSSELNVNALLLGDSALYLCASSPTGNYGYTFGSGTRLTVV.

Of note for this clone: The same CDR3 also results from other DNA sequences found in this sample. The rearrangement joins TRBV5-4 to TRBJ1-1; D uncertain. Germline CDR1 reads SGHNT; CDR2 reads YYREEE (reference sequence). The CDR3 contains 13 residues. Trimming shortened V by 4 bases and J by 0 bases, and 7 bases separated the two germline ends. The CDR3 reads CASSLDMNTEAFF. CDR3 nucleotides: TGTGCCAGCAGCCTCGACATGAACACTGAAGCTTTCTTT.

V gene TRBV9 combines with J gene TRBJ2-5, with D perhaps TRBD1 (6 bases). This CDR3 comprises 16 residues. Germline CDR1 reads SGDLS; CDR2 reads YYNGEE. The V end was cut by 5 bases, the J end by 1 base, with 18 bases between. CDR3 bases: TGTGCCAGCAGTCAGCATTTGGGGGCTCTCCAAGAGACCCAGTACTTC. This codes for CASSQHLGALQETQYF.

The chain joins TRBV5-4 to TRBJ1-4; D is perhaps TRBD1 (6 bases). Germline-derived CDR1 and CDR2 are SGHNT and YYREEE (reference sequence). The CDR3 runs 16 residues. The V and J ends lost 1 base and 7 bases respectively, with 17 bases between them. The CDR3 here is CASSLRLAGVGEKLFF. The CDR3 nucleotides are TGTGCCAGCAGCTTGAGGTTAGCAGGGGTTGGTGAAAAACTGTTTTTT.

The J gene is TRBJ2-3, the V gene TRBV27, with D uncertain. V was cut by 7 bases and J by 2 bases, with 10 bases left in between. The CDR3 runs 13 residues. Germline V gives CDR1 MNHEY, CDR2 SMNVEV (reference sequence). The CDR3 protein is CASTGRNTDTQYF. CDR3 DNA sequence: TGTGCCAGCACCGGCAGGAACACAGATACGCAGTATTTT.

This clone occurred a few times. The chain carries TRBV7-3 and TRBJ2-1; D is perhaps TRBD1 (5 bases). Trimming removed 5 bases at V and 7 bases at J, with 15 bases between. The germline CDR1 and CDR2 sequences are SGHTA and FQGTGA. The CDR3 has 14 residues. The CDR3, as DNA: TGTGCCAGCAGCGCCAACCCAGGGTGGAATGAGCAGTTCTTC. It encodes CASSANPGWNEQFF.

V and J are TRBV11-2 and TRBJ1-2; D perhaps matches TRBD1 (5 bases). Germline CDR1 and CDR2: SGHAT and FQNNGV. The CDR3 runs to 12 residues. Between the trimmed V and J ends, which lost 3 bases and 7 bases, there was a span of 9 bases. CDR3 region: CASSLWGGGYTF. In nucleotides, the CDR3 is TGTGCCAGCAGCTTGTGGGGGGGTGGCTACACCTTC.